The subject of this entry is one TCR beta chain. Unmatched junction bases numbered 1, after V lost 0 bases and J lost 0 bases. The CDR3 is 16 amino acids. Germline CDR1 is SGHRS and CDR2 is YFSETQ. The data are from a study of blood T cell repertoires in COVID-19. Study summary: There were acute and convalescent COVID-19 samples, and they came from the United States, Italy and Spain. PBMCs, B-cell-depleted T cells, or T cells provided the cDNA or gDNA that made up the material.

In the original processing: Amplification of reference gene primers provided the estimated nucleated cell counts. Sequencing used immunoSEQ multiplex PCR; TCRdb keeps in-frame clones, though not all of them. The DNA was the basis for D and trimming; V, J and clone size are from that table. Of some 110,000 clones in the sample, about nine tenths were seen once. The chain couples TRBV5-1 to TRBJ2-2, with 8 bases that match TRBD2. Sequencing was done on a sample of peripheral blood. This sequence originates from a human donor in a cohort sampled during active COVID-19. This CDR3 is CASSLAGGANTGELFF. CDR3 DNA: TGCGCCAGCAGCTTGGCCGGGGGGGCGAACACCGGGGAGCTGTTTTTT.